The clone carrying this T cell receptor beta chain was found a few times. The study ran its PCR with 60 Vbeta and 13 Jbeta primers. Sequenced by immunoSEQ multiplex PCR; TCRdb stores in-frame clones only, minus some. The table records 100,000 to 150,000 clones, 17% of them present only once. The data were obtained in a study of cytomegalovirus exposure and HLA in healthy donors. Sequenced input: PBMCs. This receptor was identified in a female donor in good health and CMV-seropositive.

The CDR3 is CASSTGVGLATYEQYF. DNA of the CDR3: TGTGCCAGCAGTACAGGAGTCGGGCTAGCGACCTACGAGCAGTACTTC. The V call is TRBV27, the J call TRBJ2-7, with TRBD2 as a possible D gene (6 bases). V dropped 5 bases and J dropped 2 bases, with 19 bases sitting between them. Germline assignment: CDR1 MNHEY and CDR2 SMNVEV (reference sequence). CDR3 size: 16 residues.